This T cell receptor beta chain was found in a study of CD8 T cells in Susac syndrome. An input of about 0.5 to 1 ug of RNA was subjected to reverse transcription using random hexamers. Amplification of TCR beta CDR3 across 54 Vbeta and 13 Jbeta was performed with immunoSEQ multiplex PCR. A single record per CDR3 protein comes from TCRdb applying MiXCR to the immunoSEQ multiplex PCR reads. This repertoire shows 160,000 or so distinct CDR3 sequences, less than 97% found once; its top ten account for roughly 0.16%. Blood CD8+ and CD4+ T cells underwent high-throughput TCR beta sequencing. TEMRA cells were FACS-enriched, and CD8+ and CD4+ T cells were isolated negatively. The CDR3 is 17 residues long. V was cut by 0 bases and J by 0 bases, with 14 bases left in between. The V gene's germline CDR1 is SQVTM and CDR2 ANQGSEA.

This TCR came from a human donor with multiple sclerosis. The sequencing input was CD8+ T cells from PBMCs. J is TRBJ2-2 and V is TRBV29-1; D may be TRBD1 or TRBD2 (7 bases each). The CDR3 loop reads CSVEERGTATNTGELFF. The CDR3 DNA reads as TGCAGCGTTGAAGAGCGGGGGACAGCTACGAACACCGGGGAGCTGTTTTTT.